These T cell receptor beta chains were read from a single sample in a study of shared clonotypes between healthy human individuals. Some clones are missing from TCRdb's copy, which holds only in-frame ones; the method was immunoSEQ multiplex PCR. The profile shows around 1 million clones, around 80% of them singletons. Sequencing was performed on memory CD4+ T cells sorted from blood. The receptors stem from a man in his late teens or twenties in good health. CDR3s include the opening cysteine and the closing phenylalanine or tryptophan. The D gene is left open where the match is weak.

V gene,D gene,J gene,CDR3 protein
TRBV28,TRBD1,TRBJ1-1,CASSAGDRVNTEAFF
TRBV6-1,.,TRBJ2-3,CASSARPNPGDAQYF
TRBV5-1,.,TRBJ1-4,CASSLSTRGNEKLFF
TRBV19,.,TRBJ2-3,CASSRADTQYF
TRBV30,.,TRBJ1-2,CAWSGVGNYGYTF
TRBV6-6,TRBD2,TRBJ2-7,CASRPRLAGAYEQYF
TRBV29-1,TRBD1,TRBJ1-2,CSVLETGGFGYTF
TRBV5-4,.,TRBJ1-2,CASSLVDGNGYTF
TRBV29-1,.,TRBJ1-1,CSVLPGRGTEAFF
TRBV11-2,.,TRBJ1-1,CASSLEGAFTEAFF
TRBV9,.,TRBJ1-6,CASSVATGPNSPLHF
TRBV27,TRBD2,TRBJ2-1,CASTRVGGGINEQFF
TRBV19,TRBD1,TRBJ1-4,CASSKVLRDRGEKLFF
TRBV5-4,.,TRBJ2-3,CASSFTRADTQYF
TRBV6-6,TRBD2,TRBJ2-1,CASSPSGTSGYNEQFF
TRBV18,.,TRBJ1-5,CASSPGGGNQPQHF
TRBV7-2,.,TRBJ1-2,CASSPPGKNYGYTF
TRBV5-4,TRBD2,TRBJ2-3,CASSLELAGSDTQYF
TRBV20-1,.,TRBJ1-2,CSVGQGYGYTF
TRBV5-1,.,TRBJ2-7,CASSAGTYEQYF
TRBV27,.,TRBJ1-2,CASRAPQTTNYGYTF
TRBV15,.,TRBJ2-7,CATKEGADSYEQYF
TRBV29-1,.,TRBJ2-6,CSVELAGFSGANVLTF
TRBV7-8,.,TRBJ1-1,CASSWGRTEAFF
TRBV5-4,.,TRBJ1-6,CASSLSATTRGLNNSPLHF
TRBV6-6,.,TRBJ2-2,CASSYLRETGELFF
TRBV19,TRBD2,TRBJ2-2,CASSVGLAGGTGELFF
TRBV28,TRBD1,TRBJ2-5,CASSLEGASRETQYF
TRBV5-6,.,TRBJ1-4,CASSSIGRTHEKLFF
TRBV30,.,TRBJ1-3,CAWIAKGGSGNTIYF
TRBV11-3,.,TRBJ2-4,CASSLGDGNLKNIQYF
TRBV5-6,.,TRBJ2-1,CASSRPGPYNEQFF
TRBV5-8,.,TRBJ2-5,CASSPGVGPTQYF
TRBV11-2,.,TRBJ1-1,CASSLIQGNTEAFF
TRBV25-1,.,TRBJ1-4,CASSKPTGMTNEKLFF
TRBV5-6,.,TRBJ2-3,CASSLGQVLDTQYF
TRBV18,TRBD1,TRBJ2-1,CASSPPVGTGAINEQFF
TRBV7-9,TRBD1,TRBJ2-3,CASSLSGGTGRRGDTQYF
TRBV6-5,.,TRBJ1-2,CASSGELGYTF
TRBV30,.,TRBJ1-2,CAWSVRAAKLSGYTF
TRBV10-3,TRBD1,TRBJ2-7,CAISDPGQLLGEQYF
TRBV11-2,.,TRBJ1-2,CASSRFNYGYTF
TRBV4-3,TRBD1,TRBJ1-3,CASSQEGQGVGNTIYF
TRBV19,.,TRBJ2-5,CASSIGGGETQYF
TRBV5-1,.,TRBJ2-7,CASSHSVRLRERSSEQYF
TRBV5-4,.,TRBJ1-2,CASQPTGAPGGYTF
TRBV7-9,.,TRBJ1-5,CASSLVGQVSPQHF
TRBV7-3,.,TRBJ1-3,CASSLGILGFSGNTIYF
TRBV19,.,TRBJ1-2,CASSAQVDYGYTF
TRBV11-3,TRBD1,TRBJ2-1,CASSSRTGGYNEQFF
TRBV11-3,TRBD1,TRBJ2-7,CAGTGDPYEQYF
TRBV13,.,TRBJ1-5,CASSAQGSNQPQHF
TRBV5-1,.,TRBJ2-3,CASSRTVSTDTQYF
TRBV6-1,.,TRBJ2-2,CASTTDTLNTGELFF